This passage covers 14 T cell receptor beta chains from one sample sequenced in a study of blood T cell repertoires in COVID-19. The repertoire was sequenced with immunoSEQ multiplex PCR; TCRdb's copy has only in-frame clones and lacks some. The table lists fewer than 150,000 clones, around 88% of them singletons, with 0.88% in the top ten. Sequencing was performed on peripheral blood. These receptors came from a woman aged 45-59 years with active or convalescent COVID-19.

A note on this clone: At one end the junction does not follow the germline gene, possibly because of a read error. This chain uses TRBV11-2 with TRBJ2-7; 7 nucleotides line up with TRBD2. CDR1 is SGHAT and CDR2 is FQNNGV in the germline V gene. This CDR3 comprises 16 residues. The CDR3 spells CASSLEAGVREYGQYF. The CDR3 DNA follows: TGTGCCAGCAGCTTAGAGGCGGGGGTCAGGGAGTACGGGCAGTACTTC.

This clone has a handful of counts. The CDR3 nucleotides are TGTGCCAGCTCACCACCTCTAGGGGGCCACTACGAGCAGTACTTC. It codes for CASSPPLGGHYEQYF. The chain couples TRBV18 to TRBJ2-7; TRBD1 matches 7 bases. From germline, CDR1 is KGHSH and CDR2 LQKENI. This CDR3 spans 15 amino acids. The ends lost 0 bases at V and 3 bases at J; junction bases unmatched: 5.

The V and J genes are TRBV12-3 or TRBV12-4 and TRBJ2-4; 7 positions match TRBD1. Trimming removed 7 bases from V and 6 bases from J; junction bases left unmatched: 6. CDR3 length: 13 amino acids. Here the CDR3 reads CASNRQGGNIQYF. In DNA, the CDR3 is TGTGCCAGCAACCGACAGGGTGGAAACATTCAGTACTTC.

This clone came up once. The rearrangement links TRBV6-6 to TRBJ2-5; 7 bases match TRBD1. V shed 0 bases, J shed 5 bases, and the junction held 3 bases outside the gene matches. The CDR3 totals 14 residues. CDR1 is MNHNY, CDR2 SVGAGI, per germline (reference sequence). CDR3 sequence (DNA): TGTGCCAGCAGTTACTCATCACAGGGGGAGACCCAGTACTTC. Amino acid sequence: CASSYSSQGETQYF.

The CDR3: CASSPQAGEWKSQYF. DNA of the CDR3: TGTGCCAGCAGCCCGCAAGCGGGAGAGTGGAAATCGCAGTATTTT. The V gene is TRBV4-2, the J gene TRBJ2-3, with TRBD2 identical over 8 bases. The germline V gene has CDR1 LGHNA and CDR2 YNFKEQ. This CDR3 is built from 15 residues. Losses at the gene ends were 4 bases for V and 10 bases for J; bases not matched to a gene: 13.

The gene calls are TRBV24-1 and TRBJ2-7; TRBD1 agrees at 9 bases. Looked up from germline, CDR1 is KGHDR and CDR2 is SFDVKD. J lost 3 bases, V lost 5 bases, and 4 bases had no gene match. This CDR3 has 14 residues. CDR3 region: CATSGGQGVYEQYF. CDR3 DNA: TGTGCCACCAGTGGGGGACAGGGAGTCTACGAGCAGTACTTC.

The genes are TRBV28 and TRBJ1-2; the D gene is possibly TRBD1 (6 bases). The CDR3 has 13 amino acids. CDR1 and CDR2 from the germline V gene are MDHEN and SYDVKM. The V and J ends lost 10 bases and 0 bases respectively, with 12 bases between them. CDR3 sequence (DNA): TGTGCCACTGGGAGGGACACTAACTATGGCTACACCTTC. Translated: CATGRDTNYGYTF.

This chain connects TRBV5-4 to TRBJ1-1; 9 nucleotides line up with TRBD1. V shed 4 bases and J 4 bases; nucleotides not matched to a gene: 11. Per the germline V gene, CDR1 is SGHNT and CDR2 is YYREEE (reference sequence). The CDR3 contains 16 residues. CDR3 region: CASSADRGLVGTEAFF. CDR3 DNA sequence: TGTGCCAGCAGCGCGGACAGGGGCCTTGTCGGCACTGAAGCTTTCTTT.

The CDR3 is CASSHRGQGATDTQYF. The DNA for the CDR3 is TGTGCCAGCAGCCACCGAGGACAGGGGGCAACAGATACGCAGTATTTT. The chain employs TRBV11-2 and TRBJ2-3; 11 positions agree with TRBD1. The germline gives CDR1 SGHAT, CDR2 FQNNGV. The length of the CDR3 is 16 residues. With V trimmed by 5 bases and J by 3 bases, 7 bases remained unmatched.

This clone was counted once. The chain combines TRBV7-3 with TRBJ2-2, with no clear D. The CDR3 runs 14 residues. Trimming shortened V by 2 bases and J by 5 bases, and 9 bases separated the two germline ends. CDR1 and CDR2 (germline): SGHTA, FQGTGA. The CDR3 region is CASSLVARTGELFF. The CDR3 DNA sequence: TGTGCCAGCAGCTTAGTTGCTAGAACCGGGGAGCTGTTTTTT.

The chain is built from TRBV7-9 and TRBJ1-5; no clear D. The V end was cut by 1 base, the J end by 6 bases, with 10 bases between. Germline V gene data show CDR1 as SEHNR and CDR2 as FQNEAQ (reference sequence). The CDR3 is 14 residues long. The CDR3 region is CASSLGSASQPQHF. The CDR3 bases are TGTGCCAGCAGCTTAGGGTCAGCGAGTCAGCCCCAGCATTTT.

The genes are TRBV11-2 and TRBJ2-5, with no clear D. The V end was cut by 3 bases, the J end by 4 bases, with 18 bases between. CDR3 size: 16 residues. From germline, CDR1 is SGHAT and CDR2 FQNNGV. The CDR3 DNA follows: TGTGCCAGCAGCTTGGGCCCACCAGGCAGTGGAGAGACCCAGTACTTC. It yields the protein CASSLGPPGSGETQYF.

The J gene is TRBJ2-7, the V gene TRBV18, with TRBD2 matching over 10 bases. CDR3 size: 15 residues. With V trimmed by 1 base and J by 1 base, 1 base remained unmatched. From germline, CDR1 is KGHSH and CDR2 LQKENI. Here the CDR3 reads CASSPRTSGSYEQYF. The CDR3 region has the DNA TGTGCCAGCTCACCACGGACTAGCGGTTCCTACGAGCAGTACTTC.

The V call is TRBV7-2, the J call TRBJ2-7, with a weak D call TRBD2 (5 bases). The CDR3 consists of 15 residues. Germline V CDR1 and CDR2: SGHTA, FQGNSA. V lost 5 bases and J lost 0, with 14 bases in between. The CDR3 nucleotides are TGTGCCAGCAGCCAACGGGGAGCAAGCTCCTACGAGCAGTACTTC. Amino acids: CASSQRGASSYEQYF.